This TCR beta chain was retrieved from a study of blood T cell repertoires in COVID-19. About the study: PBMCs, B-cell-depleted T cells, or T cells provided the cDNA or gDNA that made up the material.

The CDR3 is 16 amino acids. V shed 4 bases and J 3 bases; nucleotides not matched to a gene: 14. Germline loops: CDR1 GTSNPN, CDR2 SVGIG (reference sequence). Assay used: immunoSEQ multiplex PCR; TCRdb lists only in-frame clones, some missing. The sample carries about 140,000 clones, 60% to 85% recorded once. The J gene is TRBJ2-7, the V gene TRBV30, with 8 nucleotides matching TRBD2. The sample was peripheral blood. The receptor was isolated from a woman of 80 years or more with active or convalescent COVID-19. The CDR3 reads CAWTIRAVSGVYEQYF. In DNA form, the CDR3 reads TGTGCCTGGACTATAAGGGCGGTTAGCGGGGTCTACGAGCAGTACTTC.